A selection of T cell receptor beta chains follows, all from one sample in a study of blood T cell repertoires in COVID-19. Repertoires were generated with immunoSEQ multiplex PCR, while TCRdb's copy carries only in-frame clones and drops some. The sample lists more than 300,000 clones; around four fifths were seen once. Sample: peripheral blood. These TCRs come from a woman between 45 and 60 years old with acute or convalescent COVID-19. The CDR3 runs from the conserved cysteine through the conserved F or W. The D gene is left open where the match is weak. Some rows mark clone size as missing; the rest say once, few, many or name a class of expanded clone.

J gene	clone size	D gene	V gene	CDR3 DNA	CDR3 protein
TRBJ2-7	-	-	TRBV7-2	TGTGCCAGCAGCTTAGCCCTACAGGGTTCCTACGAGCAGTACTTC	CASSLALQGSYEQYF
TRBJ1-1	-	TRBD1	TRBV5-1	TGCGCCAGCAGCTTGGAACAGGGGGGAATCACTGAAGCTTTCTTT	CASSLEQGGITEAFF
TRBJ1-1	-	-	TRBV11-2	TGTGCCAGCAGCCTATCGGGAACTGAAGCTTTCTTT	CASSLSGTEAFF
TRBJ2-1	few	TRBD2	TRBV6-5	TGTGCCAGCAGTTACTCGGGACTAGCCTACAATGAGCAGTTCTTC	CASSYSGLAYNEQFF
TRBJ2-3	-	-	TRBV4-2	TGTGCCAGCAGCCAAGCCCCCCTAGCGTCTAGCACAGATACGCAGTATTTT	CASSQAPLASSTDTQYF
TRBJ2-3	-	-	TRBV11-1	TGTGCCAGCAGCCCACAGGCGCTTAGCACAGATACGCAGTATTTT	CASSPQALSTDTQYF
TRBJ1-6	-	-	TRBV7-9	TGTGCCAGCACCCCTCCCGAGAATAATTCACCCCTCCACTTT	CASTPPENNSPLHF
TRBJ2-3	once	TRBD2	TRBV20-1	TGCAGTGCTAGTCCATGGACTAGCGGGGACTTAACGAGCACAGATACGCAGTATTTT	CSASPWTSGDLTSTDTQYF
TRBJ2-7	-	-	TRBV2	TGTGCCAGCAGTGGATCCAGGTTTTCCTACGAGCAGTACTTC	CASSGSRFSYEQYF
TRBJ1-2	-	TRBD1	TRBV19	TGTGCCAGTAGTGGCTGGACAGGGCAGATAAACTATGGCTACACCTTC	CASSGWTGQINYGYTF
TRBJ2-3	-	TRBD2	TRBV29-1	TGCAGCGTTGGGGTCCTAGCGGCTAGCACAGATACGCAGTATTTT	CSVGVLAASTDTQYF
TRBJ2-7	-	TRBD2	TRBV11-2	TGTGCCAGCAGCCCAGGACTAGCGGACCCTTCTCCTACCTACGAGCAGTACTTC	CASSPGLADPSPTYEQYF
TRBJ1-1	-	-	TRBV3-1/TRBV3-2	TGTGCCAGCAGCCCCCCGGGGACTGAAGCTTTCTTT	CASSPPGTEAFF
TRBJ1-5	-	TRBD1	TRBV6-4	TGTGCCAGCAGTGACCACAGGGGATATAGCAATCAGCCCCAGCATTTT	CASSDHRGYSNQPQHF
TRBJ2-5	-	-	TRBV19	TGTGCCAGTAGTGGGCTGGGGGCTCAAGAGACCCAGTACTTC	CASSGLGAQETQYF
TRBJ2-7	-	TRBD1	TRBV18	TGTGCCAGCTCCCAGGGACAGGGGTCCTACGAGCAGTACTTC	CASSQGQGSYEQYF
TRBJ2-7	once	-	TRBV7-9	TGTGCCAGCAGCTCGGCGGGGATCTACGAGCAGTACTTC	CASSSAGIYEQYF
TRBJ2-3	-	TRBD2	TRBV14	TGTGCCAGCAGCCGTTCTGGACTAGCCAGCACAGATACGCAGTATTTT	CASSRSGLASTDTQYF
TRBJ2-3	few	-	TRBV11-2	TGTGCCAGCAGCTTATTCCCCCAAGATACGCAGTATTTT	CASSLFPQDTQYF
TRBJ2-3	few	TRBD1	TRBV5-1	TGCGCCAGCAGCGGCCCACAGGGGAGCGATACGCAGTATTTT	CASSGPQGSDTQYF
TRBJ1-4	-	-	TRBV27	TGTGCCAGCAGTTTTTGGGGCGGCCGTGAAAAACTGTTTTTT	CASSFWGGREKLFF
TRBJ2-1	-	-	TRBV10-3	TGTGCCATCACCGCGGATACTTCCTACAATGAGCAGTTCTTC	CAITADTSYNEQFF
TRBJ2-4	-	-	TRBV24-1	TGTGCCACCAGTGGTGAACTGCTAGCCAAAAACATTCAGTACTTC	CATSGELLAKNIQYF
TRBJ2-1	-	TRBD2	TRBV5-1	TGCGCCAGCAGCCCGGGACTAGCGGGGGGGCCTTGGAATGAGCAGTTCTTC	CASSPGLAGGPWNEQFF
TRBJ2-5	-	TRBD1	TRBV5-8	TGTGCCAGCAGCTTGGGTTGGGGACAGGGGCCGGAGACCCAGTACTTC	CASSLGWGQGPETQYF
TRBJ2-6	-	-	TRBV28	TGTGCCAGCAGTTTATTAAGGGGGACGGGGGCCAACGTCCTGACTTTC	CASSLLRGTGANVLTF
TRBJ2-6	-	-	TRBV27	TGTGCCAGCAGCCCAGCCGGGACTGTGAGCTCTGGGGCCAACGTCCTGACTTTC	CASSPAGTVSSGANVLTF